This TCR beta chain was documented in a study of cytotoxic CD8 clonotypes in ibrutinib-treated CLL. Overall study: There were roughly 10 relapsed/refractory patients and about 15 treatment-naive patients, and fewer than 18 were IGHV unmutated. The study, taken as a whole, reports: Public clonotypes, an uncommon group, contracted or remained stable on treatment.

Profiled with immunoSEQ multiplex PCR; TCRdb holds only in-frame clones, not every one. Among some 140,000 clones listed, about 79% were seen once. As concerns this clone: Antigen specificity is unknown.

The TCR sequence derives from a human donor with chronic lymphocytic leukemia. This specimen was PBMCs, taken after 12 months of ibrutinib treatment.

Here the CDR3 reads CASSLTATNEKLFF. In DNA form, the CDR3 reads TGCGCCAGCAGCTTGACAGCAACTAATGAAAAACTGTTTTTT. This chain connects TRBV5-1 to TRBJ1-4; no clear D gene. The CDR3 length is 14 residues. The V gene's germline CDR1 is SGHRS and CDR2 YFSETQ. The V end lost 1 base, the J end lost 0 bases, and 4 bases lay between the germline ends.